A single sample is the source of the 7 T cell receptor beta chains below, sequenced in a study of cytomegalovirus exposure and HLA in healthy donors. The PCR used 60 Vbeta and 13 Jbeta primers. The data were produced by immunoSEQ multiplex PCR, yet TCRdb's version contains in-frame clones alone and is incomplete. The sample yields about 160,000 clones, roughly 76% seen once. Sequencing was carried out using PBMCs. These receptors all come from a woman between 50 and 59 years old in good health and CMV-seronegative.

In this sample, this clone turned up once. V gene TRBV4-2 combines with J gene TRBJ2-3; 9 bases map to TRBD2. The CDR3 spans 14 residues. V lost 1 base to trimming and J lost 8 bases; unmatched junction nucleotides: 4. In germline, CDR1 is LGHNA, CDR2 YNFKEQ. The CDR3 sequence: CASSQGRGGVTQYF. CDR3 DNA sequence: TGTGCCAGCAGCCAAGGGCGGGGGGGCGTTACGCAGTATTTT.

The chain combines TRBV7-2 with TRBJ2-5; 9 bases line up with TRBD2. The J call is uncertain, as TRBJ2-7 better fits the DNA end. This CDR3 has 18 amino acids. Germline V gene lookup returns CDR1 SGHTA and CDR2 FQGNSA. The CDR3 region is CASSLARGGGSSTYEQYF. CDR3 DNA sequence: TGTGCCAGCAGCTTAGCGCGCGGGGGGGGCAGTTCAACCTACGAGCAGTACTTC.

The CDR3 sequence is CASSRTGEVYEQYF. The CDR3, as DNA: TGTGCCAGCAGCCGGACAGGGGAAGTCTACGAGCAGTACTTC. This sequence joins TRBV5-5 and TRBJ2-7; TRBD1 agrees at 9 bases. The germline CDR1 and CDR2 sequences are SGHKS and YYEKEE (reference sequence). This CDR3 comprises 14 residues. The V and J ends lost 4 bases and 3 bases, in that order; junction bases with no gene match: 5. The whole variable domain, filled in from reference TRBV5-5 and TRBJ2-7, reads DAGVTQSPTHLIKTRGQQVTLRCSPISGHKSVSWYQQVLGQGPQFIFQYYEKEERGRGNFPDRFSARQFPNYSSELNVNALLLGDSALYLCASSRTGEVYEQYFGPGTRLTVT.

This clone came up once. The chain recombines TRBV6-6 with TRBJ1-4; D not certain. The V end was cut by 2 bases, the J end by 6 bases, with 7 bases between. From germline, CDR1 is MNHNY and CDR2 SVGAGI (reference sequence). The CDR3 is 13 amino acids. The chain's CDR3 is CASSYVPDEKLFF. Written as DNA, the CDR3 is TGTGCCAGCAGTTACGTCCCAGATGAAAAACTGTTTTTT.

The chain couples TRBV2 to TRBJ1-2; a weak D match, TRBD1 (5 bases). The CDR3 loop spans 15 amino acids. Trimming took off 4 bases at V and 4 bases at J, with 16 bases between the two ends. From germline, CDR1 is SNHLY and CDR2 FYNNEI. The chain's CDR3 is CASSATRGLVYGYTF. DNA for the CDR3: TGTGCCAGCAGTGCTACTAGGGGACTTGTCTATGGCTACACCTTC.

This clone turned up a few times. CDR3 nucleotide sequence: TGCGCCAGCAGCAGGGGGAATAACTATGGCTACACCTTC. Protein product: CASSRGNNYGYTF. The V call is TRBV4-1, the J call TRBJ1-2, with D possibly TRBD1 on 6 matching bases. CDR1 MGHRA and CDR2 YSYEKL come from the germline V gene. V lost 5 bases and J lost 1, with 8 bases in between. The CDR3 contains 13 residues.

The V and J genes are TRBV6-1 and TRBJ1-5; TRBD1 is a possible D gene (6 bases). This CDR3 comprises 16 residues. Trimming took 4 bases from V and 1 from J, leaving 14 bases between them. Germline V CDR1 and CDR2: MNHNS, SASEGT. CDR3 residues: CASSAREQGSNQPQHF. CDR3 bases: TGTGCCAGCAGTGCCCGAGAACAGGGAAGCAATCAGCCCCAGCATTTT.